The rows below give T cell receptor beta chains drawn from one sample of a study of blood T cell repertoires in COVID-19. Sequenced by immunoSEQ multiplex PCR; TCRdb stores in-frame clones only, minus some. The sample holds 80,000 to 95,000 clones, 75% to 90% seen once. The material sequenced was peripheral blood. The source is an elderly man with acute or convalescent COVID-19. Both conserved end residues are part of each CDR3. A D gene is named only where the DNA matches it firmly. For some rows the clone size is stated as once, few or many, or as a class when expanded; others skip it.

CDR3 length: 14; clone size: NA; J gene: TRBJ1-5; D gene: NA; V gene: TRBV14; CDR3 DNA: TGTGCCAGCAGCGACATGGGAGGCAATCAGCCCCAGCATTTT; CDR3 protein: CASSDMGGNQPQHF
CDR3 length: 14; clone size: NA; J gene: TRBJ2-2; D gene: TRBD1; V gene: TRBV6-5; CDR3 DNA: TGTGCCAGCAGCCCGGGACAGTCCACCGGGGAGCTGTTTTTT; CDR3 protein: CASSPGQSTGELFF
CDR3 length: 14; clone size: NA; J gene: TRBJ2-5; D gene: NA; V gene: TRBV7-2; CDR3 DNA: TGTGCCAGCAGTCAGGACAGTTACCAAGAGACCCAGTACTTC; CDR3 protein: CASSQDSYQETQYF
CDR3 length: 13; clone size: many; J gene: TRBJ2-7; D gene: NA; V gene: TRBV27; CDR3 DNA: TGTGCCAGCAGAGAAGGGAGCGGTTACGAGCAGTACTTC; CDR3 protein: CASREGSGYEQYF
CDR3 length: 15; clone size: NA; J gene: TRBJ1-2; D gene: TRBD1; V gene: TRBV3-1/TRBV3-2; CDR3 DNA: TGTGCCAGCAGCACCCAGGACAGGGCTAACTATGGCTACACCTTC; CDR3 protein: CASSTQDRANYGYTF
CDR3 length: 16; clone size: few; J gene: TRBJ1-5; D gene: NA; V gene: TRBV19; CDR3 DNA: TGTGCCAGTAGTATAAGGGTCCCAAGCGGAAATCAGCCCCAGCATTTT; CDR3 protein: CASSIRVPSGNQPQHF
CDR3 length: 16; clone size: NA; J gene: TRBJ2-2; D gene: TRBD1; V gene: TRBV5-1; CDR3 DNA: TGCGCCAGCAGCTTTGGACAGGGCGTAAGTCCCGGGGAGCTGTTTTTT; CDR3 protein: CASSFGQGVSPGELFF
CDR3 length: 16; clone size: NA; J gene: TRBJ2-1; D gene: TRBD1; V gene: TRBV4-3; CDR3 DNA: TGCGCCAGCAGCCAGGACTTACCGGACAGGGGAAGAGAGCAGTTCTTC; CDR3 protein: CASSQDLPDRGREQFF
CDR3 length: 15; clone size: NA; J gene: TRBJ1-2; D gene: NA; V gene: TRBV7-9; CDR3 DNA: TGTGCCAGCAGCTTAGCTGGGCAGGGCAACTATGGCTACACCTTC; CDR3 protein: CASSLAGQGNYGYTF
CDR3 length: 13; clone size: NA; J gene: TRBJ1-5; D gene: NA; V gene: TRBV28; CDR3 DNA: TGTGCCAGCAGCTCCCGGGGGACTCAGCCCCAGCATTTT; CDR3 protein: CASSSRGTQPQHF
CDR3 length: 15; clone size: NA; J gene: TRBJ2-7; D gene: TRBD2; V gene: TRBV7-2; CDR3 DNA: TGTGCCAGCAGCTTTAATCCGGGACTAGGGTACGAGCAGTACTTC; CDR3 protein: CASSFNPGLGYEQYF
CDR3 length: 17; clone size: NA; J gene: TRBJ2-1; D gene: NA; V gene: TRBV19; CDR3 DNA: TGTGCCAGTAGACCAAGCAGAGGGGACTTCTCCTACAATGAGCAGTTCTTC; CDR3 protein: CASRPSRGDFSYNEQFF
CDR3 length: 13; clone size: NA; J gene: TRBJ2-7; D gene: TRBD1; V gene: TRBV24-1; CDR3 DNA: TGTGCCACCAGCACGACAGGGCTCCACGAGCAGTACTTC; CDR3 protein: CATSTTGLHEQYF
CDR3 length: 15; clone size: NA; J gene: TRBJ2-7; D gene: NA; V gene: TRBV7-8; CDR3 DNA: TGTGCCAGCAGCTTAGAGGGACAAATCTCCTACGAGCAGTACTTC; CDR3 protein: CASSLEGQISYEQYF
CDR3 length: 16; clone size: NA; J gene: TRBJ1-5; D gene: NA; V gene: TRBV5-5; CDR3 DNA: TGTGCCAGCAGCTTAGGGACACCTTATAGCAATCAGCCCCAGCATTTT; CDR3 protein: CASSLGTPYSNQPQHF
CDR3 length: 18; clone size: medium-sized; J gene: TRBJ2-3; D gene: NA; V gene: TRBV6-6; CDR3 DNA: TGTGCCAGCAGTCAGGCGAGAGGCCACGTTATTAGCACAGATACGCAGTATTTT; CDR3 protein: CASSQARGHVISTDTQYF
CDR3 length: 15; clone size: once; J gene: TRBJ2-1; D gene: TRBD1; V gene: TRBV7-2; CDR3 DNA: TGTGCCAGCAGCTTTCAATGGACAGGGGGAAATGAGCAGTTCTTC; CDR3 protein: CASSFQWTGGNEQFF
CDR3 length: 15; clone size: NA; J gene: TRBJ2-2; D gene: TRBD1; V gene: TRBV30; CDR3 DNA: TGTGCCTGGAGTGATTTGGGACAGTCCTTCGGGGAGCTGTTTTTT; CDR3 protein: CAWSDLGQSFGELFF
CDR3 length: 15; clone size: NA; J gene: TRBJ1-2; D gene: TRBD1; V gene: TRBV6-1; CDR3 DNA: TGTGCCAGCATAGGGACAGGGGGATGGGTCTATGGCTACACCTTC; CDR3 protein: CASIGTGGWVYGYTF
CDR3 length: 17; clone size: NA; J gene: TRBJ1-6; D gene: NA; V gene: TRBV5-6; CDR3 DNA: TGTGCCAGCAGTCCCGGGACAAAGAGCTCCTATAATTCACCCCTCCACTTT; CDR3 protein: CASSPGTKSSYNSPLHF
CDR3 length: 16; clone size: once; J gene: TRBJ1-2; D gene: TRBD1; V gene: TRBV29-1; CDR3 DNA: TGCAGCGTTCCCGATGGAGGGACAGGGGGCTGCTATGGCTACACCTTC; CDR3 protein: CSVPDGGTGGCYGYTF
CDR3 length: 16; clone size: NA; J gene: TRBJ2-6; D gene: TRBD2; V gene: TRBV28; CDR3 DNA: TGTGCCAGTCTTCGGGGGGGCAACTCTGGGGCCAACGTCCTGACTTTC; CDR3 protein: CASLRGGNSGANVLTF
CDR3 length: 16; clone size: few; J gene: TRBJ2-2; D gene: TRBD2; V gene: TRBV7-3; CDR3 DNA: TGTGCCAGCAGCATGCCGGGACTAGCGGAGACCGGGGAGCTGTTTTTT; CDR3 protein: CASSMPGLAETGELFF
CDR3 length: 14; clone size: NA; J gene: TRBJ2-2; D gene: TRBD1; V gene: TRBV25-1; CDR3 DNA: TGTGCCAGCAAGGGACAGGGAAAGACCGGGGAGCTGTTTTTT; CDR3 protein: CASKGQGKTGELFF
CDR3 length: 14; clone size: once; J gene: TRBJ2-1; D gene: TRBD1; V gene: TRBV28; CDR3 DNA: TGTGCCAGCAGTTTGGGACAGGCCTTTAATGAGCAGTTCTTC; CDR3 protein: CASSLGQAFNEQFF
CDR3 length: 15; clone size: NA; J gene: TRBJ2-2; D gene: TRBD1; V gene: TRBV19; CDR3 DNA: TGTGCCAGTAGTATAGGACAGGGGGCAGGCGGGGAGCTGTTTTTT; CDR3 protein: CASSIGQGAGGELFF